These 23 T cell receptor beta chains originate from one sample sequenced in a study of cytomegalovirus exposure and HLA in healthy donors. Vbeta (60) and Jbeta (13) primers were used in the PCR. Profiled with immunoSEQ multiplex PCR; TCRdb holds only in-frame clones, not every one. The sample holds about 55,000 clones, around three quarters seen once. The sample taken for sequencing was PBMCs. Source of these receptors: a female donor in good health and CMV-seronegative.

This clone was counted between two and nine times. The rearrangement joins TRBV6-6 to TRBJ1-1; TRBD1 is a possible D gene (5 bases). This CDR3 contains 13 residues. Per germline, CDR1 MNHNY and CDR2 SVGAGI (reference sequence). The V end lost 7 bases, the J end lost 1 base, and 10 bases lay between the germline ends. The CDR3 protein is CASTPGGNTEAFF. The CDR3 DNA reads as TGTGCCAGCACCCCCGGGGGGAACACTGAAGCTTTCTTT.

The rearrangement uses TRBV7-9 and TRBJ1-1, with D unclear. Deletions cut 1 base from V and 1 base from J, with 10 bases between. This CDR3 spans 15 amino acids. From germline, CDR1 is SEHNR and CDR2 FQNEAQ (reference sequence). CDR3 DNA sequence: TGTGCCAGCAGCTTAGTCCGGGAGGAGAACACTGAAGCTTTCTTT. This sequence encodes CASSLVREENTEAFF. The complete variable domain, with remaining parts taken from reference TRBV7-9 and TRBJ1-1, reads DTGVSQNPRHKITKRGQNVTFRCDPISEHNRLYWYRQTLGQGPEFLTYFQNEAQLEKSRLLSDRFSAERPKGSFSTLEIQRTEQGDSAMYLCASSLVREENTEAFFGQGTRLTVV.

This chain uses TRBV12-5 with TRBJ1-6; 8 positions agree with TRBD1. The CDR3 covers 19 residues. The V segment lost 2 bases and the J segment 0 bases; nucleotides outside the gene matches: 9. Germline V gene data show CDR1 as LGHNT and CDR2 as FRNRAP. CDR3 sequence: CASGLQVSTGGSYNSPLHF. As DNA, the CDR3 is TGTGCTAGTGGTTTGCAGGTCTCTACAGGGGGCTCCTATAATTCACCCCTCCACTTT.

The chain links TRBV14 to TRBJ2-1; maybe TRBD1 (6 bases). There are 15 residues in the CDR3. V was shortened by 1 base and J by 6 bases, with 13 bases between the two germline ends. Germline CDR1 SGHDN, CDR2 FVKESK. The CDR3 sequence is CASSQARQVVNEQFF. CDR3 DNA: TGTGCCAGCAGCCAAGCGAGACAGGTAGTCAATGAGCAGTTCTTC.

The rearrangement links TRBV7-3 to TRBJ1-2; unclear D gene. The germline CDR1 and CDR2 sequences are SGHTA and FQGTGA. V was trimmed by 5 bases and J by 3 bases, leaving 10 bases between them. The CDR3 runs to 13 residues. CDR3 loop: CASSLRPDYGYTF. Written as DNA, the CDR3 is TGTGCCAGCAGCCTCAGGCCGGACTATGGCTACACCTTC.

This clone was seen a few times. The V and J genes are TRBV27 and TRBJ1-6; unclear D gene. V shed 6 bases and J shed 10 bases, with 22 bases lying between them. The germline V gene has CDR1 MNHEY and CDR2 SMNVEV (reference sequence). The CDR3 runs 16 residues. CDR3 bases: TGTGCCAGCAGCCCATCTGGGAGTTTTAAGTCGTCACCCCTCCACTTT. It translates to CASSPSGSFKSSPLHF.

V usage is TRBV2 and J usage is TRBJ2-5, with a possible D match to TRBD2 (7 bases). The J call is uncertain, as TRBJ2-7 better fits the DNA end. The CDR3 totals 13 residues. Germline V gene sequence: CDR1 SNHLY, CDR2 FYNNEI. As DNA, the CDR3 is TGTGCCAGCAGTGTAGGGGGGGGGTACGAGCAGTACTTC. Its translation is CASSVGGGYEQYF.

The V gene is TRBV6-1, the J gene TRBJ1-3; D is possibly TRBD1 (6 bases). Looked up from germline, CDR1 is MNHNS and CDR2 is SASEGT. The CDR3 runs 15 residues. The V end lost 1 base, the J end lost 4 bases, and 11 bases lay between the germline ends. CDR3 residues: CASSEEVTGGNTIYF. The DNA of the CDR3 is TGTGCCAGCAGTGAAGAAGTAACAGGGGGAAACACCATATATTTT.

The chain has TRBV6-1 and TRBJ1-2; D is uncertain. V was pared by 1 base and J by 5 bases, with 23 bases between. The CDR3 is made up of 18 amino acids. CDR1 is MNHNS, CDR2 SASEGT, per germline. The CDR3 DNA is TGTGCCAGCAGTGAAGGGGCGGGTTTCCAATTCTTTGGATATGGCTACACCTTC. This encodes CASSEGAGFQFFGYGYTF.

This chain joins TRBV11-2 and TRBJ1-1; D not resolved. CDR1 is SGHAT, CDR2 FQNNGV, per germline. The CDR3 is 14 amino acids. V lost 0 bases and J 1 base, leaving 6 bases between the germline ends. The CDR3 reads CASSLESRNTEAFF. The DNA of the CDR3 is TGTGCCAGCAGCTTAGAGTCCCGGAACACTGAAGCTTTCTTT. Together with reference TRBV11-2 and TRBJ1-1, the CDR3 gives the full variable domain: EAGVAQSPRYKIIEKRQSVAFWCNPISGHATLYWYQQILGQGPKLLIQFQNNGVVDDSQLPKDRFSAERLKGVDSTLKIQPAKLEDSAVYLCASSLESRNTEAFFGQGTRLTVV.

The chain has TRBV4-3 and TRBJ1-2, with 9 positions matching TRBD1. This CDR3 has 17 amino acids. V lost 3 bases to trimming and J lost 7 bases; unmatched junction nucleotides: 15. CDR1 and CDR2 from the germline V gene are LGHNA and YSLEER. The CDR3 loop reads CASSHLGSRDRVVGYTF. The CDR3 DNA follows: TGCGCCAGCAGCCACCTCGGATCCCGGGACAGGGTTGTTGGCTACACCTTC.

CDR3 protein: CASSFQGAPNQPQHF. DNA of the CDR3: TGCGCCAGCAGCTTCCAGGGGGCACCGAATCAGCCCCAGCATTTT. The chain links TRBV5-1 to TRBJ1-5; 8 positions agree with TRBD1. The trim removed 2 bases at V and 4 bases at J, leaving 5 bases unmatched. The CDR3 length is 15 residues. Germline V gene sequence: CDR1 SGHRS, CDR2 YFSETQ.

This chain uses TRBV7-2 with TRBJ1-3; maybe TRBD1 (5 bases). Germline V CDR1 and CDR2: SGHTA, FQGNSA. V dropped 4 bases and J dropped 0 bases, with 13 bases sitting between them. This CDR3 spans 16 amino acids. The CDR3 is CASSSIPGYSGNTIYF. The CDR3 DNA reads TGTGCCAGCAGCTCGATACCAGGGTACTCTGGAAACACCATATATTTT.

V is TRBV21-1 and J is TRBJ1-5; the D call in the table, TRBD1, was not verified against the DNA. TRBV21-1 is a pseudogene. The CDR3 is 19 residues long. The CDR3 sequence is CASSEHRDRGLQCNQPQHF. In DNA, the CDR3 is TGTGCCAGCAGCGAACACCGGGACAGGGGGCTCCAATGCAATCAGCCCCAGCATTTT.

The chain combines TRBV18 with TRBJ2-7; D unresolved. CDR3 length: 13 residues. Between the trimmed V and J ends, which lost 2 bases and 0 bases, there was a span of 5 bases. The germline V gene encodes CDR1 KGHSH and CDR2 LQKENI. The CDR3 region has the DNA TGTGCCAGCTCACCAGGTAGCTCCTACGAGCAGTACTTC. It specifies CASSPGSSYEQYF.

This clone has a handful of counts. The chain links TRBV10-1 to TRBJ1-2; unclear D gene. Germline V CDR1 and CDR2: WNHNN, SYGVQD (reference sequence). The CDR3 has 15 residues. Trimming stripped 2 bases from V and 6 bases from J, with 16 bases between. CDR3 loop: CASSEILSGFDGYTF. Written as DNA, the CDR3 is TGCGCCAGCAGTGAGATTCTTTCGGGTTTTGATGGCTACACCTTC.

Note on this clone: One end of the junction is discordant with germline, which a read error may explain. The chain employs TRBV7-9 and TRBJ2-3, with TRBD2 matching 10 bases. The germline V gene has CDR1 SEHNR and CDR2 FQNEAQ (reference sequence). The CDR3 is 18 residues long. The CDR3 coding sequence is TGTTCCAGCAGCTTAGGGAGCGGGGGGGCCTCAAACACAGATACGCAGTATTTT. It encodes CSSSLGSGGASNTDTQYF.

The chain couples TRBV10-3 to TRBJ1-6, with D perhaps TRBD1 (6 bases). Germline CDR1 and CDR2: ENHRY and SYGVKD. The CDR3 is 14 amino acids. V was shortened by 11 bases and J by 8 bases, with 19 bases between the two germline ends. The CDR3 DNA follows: TGTGCCTCGGCGACCGGGGCAGGGGATTCACCCCTCCACTTT. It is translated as CASATGAGDSPLHF.

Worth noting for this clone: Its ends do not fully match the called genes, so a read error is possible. The CDR3 reads CSSSPPPRGGRSPLHF. CDR3 bases: TGTTCCAGCAGCCCTCCGCCCAGGGGCGGCCGTTCACCCCTCCACTTT. The J gene is TRBJ1-6, the V gene TRBV7-9; tentatively, D is TRBD1 (6 bases). Germline CDR1 SEHNR, CDR2 FQNEAQ (reference sequence). The CDR3 has 16 residues. The full variable domain, rest sourced from reference TRBV7-9 and TRBJ1-6, is DTGVSQNPRHKITKRGQNVTFRCDPISEHNRLYWYRQTLGQGPEFLTYFQNEAQLEKSRLLSDRFSAERPKGSFSTLEIQRTEQGDSAMYLCSSSPPPRGGRSPLHFGNGTRLTVT.

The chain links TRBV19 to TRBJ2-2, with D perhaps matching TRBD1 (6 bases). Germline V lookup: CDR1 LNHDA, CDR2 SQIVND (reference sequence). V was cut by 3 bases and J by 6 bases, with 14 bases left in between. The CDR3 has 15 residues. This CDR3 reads CASSIQGLSAGELFF. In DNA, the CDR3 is TGTGCCAGTAGTATCCAGGGGCTAAGTGCCGGGGAGCTGTTTTTT. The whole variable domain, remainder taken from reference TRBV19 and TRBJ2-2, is DGGITQSPKYLFRKEGQNVTLSCEQNLNHDAMYWYRQDPGQGLRLIYYSQIVNDFQKGDIAEGYSVSREKKESFPLTVTSAQKNPTAFYLCASSIQGLSAGELFFGEGSRLTVL.

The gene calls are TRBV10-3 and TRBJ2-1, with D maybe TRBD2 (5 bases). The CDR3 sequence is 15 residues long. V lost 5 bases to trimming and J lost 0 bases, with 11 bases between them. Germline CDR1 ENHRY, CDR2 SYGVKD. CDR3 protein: CAISPQRSSYNEQFF. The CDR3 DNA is TGTGCCATCAGTCCACAGCGGAGCTCCTACAATGAGCAGTTCTTC.

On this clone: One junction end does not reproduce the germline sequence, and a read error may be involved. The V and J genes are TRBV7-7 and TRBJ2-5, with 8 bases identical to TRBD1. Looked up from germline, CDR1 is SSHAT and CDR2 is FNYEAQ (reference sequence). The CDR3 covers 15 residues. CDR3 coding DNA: TGTGCTAGCAGCTTAGAGAGGACAGGGAAAGAGACCCAGTACTTC. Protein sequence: CASSLERTGKETQYF.

CDR3 nucleotide sequence: TGTGCCAGTAGTATTCTCCGGGACAGAGGTGAGCCCCAGCATTTT. Translated: CASSILRDRGEPQHF. V usage is TRBV19 and J usage is TRBJ1-5; 7 nucleotides match TRBD1. The germline V gene encodes CDR1 LNHDA and CDR2 SQIVND (reference sequence). The CDR3 spans 15 residues. After removal of 3 bases from V and 8 bases from J, the junction contained 10 bases not matched to a gene.